The 22 T cell receptor beta chains below were found in one sample sequenced in a study of cytomegalovirus exposure and HLA in healthy donors. It was with 60 Vbeta and 13 Jbeta primers that the PCR ran. Clones were sequenced by immunoSEQ multiplex PCR, and TCRdb holds only the in-frame ones, with some missing. The table lists under 55,000 clones, approximately 72% of them singletons. The sequenced sample consisted of PBMCs. The receptors come from a woman between 45 and 60 years old in good health and CMV-seronegative.

A few counts support this clone. The CDR3 is CASSYLAGRTGELFF. In DNA, the CDR3 is TGTGCCAGCAGTTACCTAGCGGGTAGGACCGGGGAGCTGTTTTTT. This chain links TRBV7-3 with TRBJ2-2; 8 bases line up with TRBD2. After removal of 6 bases from V and 5 bases from J, the junction contained 8 bases not matched to a gene. Germline V gene data show CDR1 as SGHTA and CDR2 as FQGTGA. This CDR3 has 15 amino acids.

As for this clone: The junction departs from the called germline gene at one end, perhaps through a read error. The chain carries TRBV7-7 and TRBJ2-2; 8 bases align to TRBD2. The CDR3 contains 15 residues. The germline V gene encodes CDR1 SSHAT and CDR2 FNYEAQ (reference sequence). The CDR3 DNA is TGTGCTAGCACCCCGGGGCGGGGGGACACCGGGGAGCTGTTTTTT. It encodes CASTPGRGDTGELFF.

The table lists this clone with a few counts. The CDR3 is CAWSTGGPYEQYF. CDR3 nucleotides: TGTGCCTGGAGTACAGGGGGCCCCTACGAGCAGTACTTC. The rearrangement joins TRBV30 to TRBJ2-7, with 9 bases identical to TRBD1. The germline V gene encodes CDR1 GTSNPN and CDR2 SVGIG (reference sequence). J was trimmed by 2 bases and V by 2 bases; bases with no gene match: 1. The CDR3 is made up of 13 amino acids.

This chain uses TRBV19 with TRBJ1-1, with TRBD1 matching over 12 bases. The CDR3 runs 17 residues. The germline gives CDR1 LNHDA, CDR2 SQIVND (reference sequence). The V gene end was trimmed by 7 bases and the J gene end by 3 bases; junction bases not matched to a gene: 12. CDR3 amino acids: CASNTVGQGALDTEAFF. In DNA form, the CDR3 reads TGTGCCAGTAACACCGTGGGACAGGGGGCGCTGGACACTGAAGCTTTCTTT. The full variable domain, its missing parts supplied by reference TRBV19 and TRBJ1-1, is DGGITQSPKYLFRKEGQNVTLSCEQNLNHDAMYWYRQDPGQGLRLIYYSQIVNDFQKGDIAEGYSVSREKKESFPLTVTSAQKNPTAFYLCASNTVGQGALDTEAFFGQGTRLTVV.

This clone was recorded once. The chain recombines TRBV28 with TRBJ1-2; D is perhaps TRBD1 (5 bases). From germline, CDR1 is MDHEN and CDR2 SYDVKM. Trimming pared 7 bases from V and 6 bases from J, leaving 12 bases between. The CDR3 extends over 12 amino acids. The CDR3 region is CASTHDRHGYTF. The CDR3 nucleotides read TGTGCCAGCACCCATGACAGACATGGCTACACCTTC.

This sequence joins TRBV5-1 and TRBJ1-2; D unresolved. The CDR3 is made up of 15 amino acids. Trimming pared 0 bases from V and 5 bases from J, leaving 14 bases between. Germline V CDR1 and CDR2: SGHRS, YFSETQ. CDR3 nucleotides: TGCGCCAGCAGCTTGGATGAAAGTAGCGGGTATGGCTACACCTTC. Its protein product is CASSLDESSGYGYTF.

This chain connects TRBV2 to TRBJ2-2; no reliable D call. V lost 1 base to trimming and J lost 4 bases, with 7 bases between them. Germline V gene lookup returns CDR1 SNHLY and CDR2 FYNNEI. This CDR3 comprises 14 residues. The CDR3 DNA sequence: TGTGCCAGCAGTGAAGATGGGCGCACCGGGGAGCTGTTTTTT. It specifies CASSEDGRTGELFF.

The chain has TRBV7-9 and TRBJ1-3; a weak D match, TRBD1 (5 bases). The germline V gene has CDR1 SEHNR and CDR2 FQNEAQ (reference sequence). V was pared by 1 base and J by 1 base, with 8 bases between. This CDR3 is 15 amino acids long. The chain's CDR3 is CASSLGRGSGNTIYF. In DNA form, the CDR3 reads TGTGCCAGCAGCTTAGGTCGGGGGTCTGGAAACACCATATATTTT.

The CDR3 region is CASTFTGGPDTEAFF. DNA for the CDR3: TGTGCCAGCACATTTACAGGGGGTCCTGACACTGAAGCTTTCTTT. V is TRBV28 and J is TRBJ1-1; 8 bases are shared with TRBD1. The CDR3 is made up of 15 amino acids. The trim removed 7 bases at V and 3 bases at J, leaving 10 bases unmatched. Germline loops: CDR1 MDHEN, CDR2 SYDVKM.

The chain is built from TRBV19 and TRBJ2-1; 11 bases agree with TRBD2. The trim removed 6 bases at V and 5 bases at J, leaving 6 bases unmatched. The CDR3 length is 15 residues. CDR1 LNHDA and CDR2 SQIVND come from the germline V gene (reference sequence). The chain's CDR3 is CASSKGTSGNNEQFF. The CDR3 nucleotides are TGTGCCAGTAGCAAAGGGACTAGCGGAAACAATGAGCAGTTCTTC.

The chain couples TRBV6-5 to TRBJ2-4; D is perhaps TRBD2 (6 bases). The CDR3 has 11 amino acids. Trimming removed 6 bases at V and 9 bases at J, with 9 bases between. CDR1 and CDR2 from the germline V gene are MNHEY and SVGAGI. This CDR3 reads CASRDGGIQYF. CDR3 bases: TGTGCCAGCAGGGACGGGGGCATTCAGTACTTC.

This clone was seen only a few times. The chain links TRBV7-9 to TRBJ1-5; possible D gene TRBD1, 6 bases. This CDR3 spans 14 amino acids. V shed 5 bases and J shed 3 bases, with 11 bases lying between them. Germline loops: CDR1 SEHNR, CDR2 FQNEAQ (reference sequence). CDR3 amino acids: CASSLTGTNQPQHF. For the CDR3, the DNA is TGTGCCAGCAGCCTCACAGGGACCAATCAGCCCCAGCATTTT.

J is TRBJ2-7 and V is TRBV4-2, with D possibly TRBD1 on 6 matching bases. V shed 0 bases and J shed 7 bases, with 16 bases lying between them. The CDR3 runs to 15 residues. Germline loops: CDR1 LGHNA, CDR2 YNFKEQ. The chain's CDR3 is CASSQDSQGQGEQYF. For the CDR3, the DNA is TGTGCCAGCAGCCAAGATTCACAGGGACAAGGGGAGCAGTACTTC.

The V and J genes are TRBV5-1 and TRBJ2-2, with 9 positions matching TRBD2. The V segment lost 1 base and the J segment 4 bases; nucleotides outside the gene matches: 2. The germline gives CDR1 SGHRS, CDR2 YFSETQ. The CDR3 spans 15 residues. Here the CDR3 reads CASSLSSGGTGELFF. The CDR3 DNA is TGCGCCAGCAGCTTGAGTAGCGGGGGCACCGGGGAGCTGTTTTTT.

The rearrangement links TRBV9 to TRBJ2-1; tentatively, D is TRBD2 (6 bases). Germline CDR1 SGDLS, CDR2 YYNGEE. This CDR3 has 10 amino acids. V was clipped by 7 bases and J by 9 bases, with 8 bases between them. The CDR3, as DNA: TGTGCCAGCTCGGGGGTTGAGCAGTTCTTC. Amino acid sequence: CASSGVEQFF.

J is TRBJ1-2 and V is TRBV11-2; D is uncertain. Trimming removed 4 bases from V and 4 bases from J, with 13 bases in between. The CDR3 totals 14 residues. Per germline, CDR1 SGHAT and CDR2 FQNNGV. CDR3 in DNA: TGTGCCAGCAGCTGGACTGATAGAGGCTATGGCTACACCTTC. It translates to CASSWTDRGYGYTF.

V gene TRBV30 combines with J gene TRBJ1-1; D may be TRBD1 (6 bases). V gave up 5 bases and J gave up 1 base, with 8 bases separating them. Germline V lookup: CDR1 GTSNPN, CDR2 SVGIG (reference sequence). The CDR3 runs to 12 residues. The CDR3 DNA is TGTGCCTGGGGGACACAGAACACTGAAGCTTTCTTT. As protein: CAWGTQNTEAFF.

On this clone itself: At one end the junction does not follow the germline gene, possibly because of a read error. V gene TRBV4-3 combines with J gene TRBJ1-1, with 11 bases matching TRBD1. The germline gives CDR1 LGHNA, CDR2 YSLEER. The CDR3 is 13 residues long. In DNA, the CDR3 is TGCGCCAGCCGTGGACAGGGGGCAACTGCAGCTTTCTTT. Amino acids: CASRGQGATAAFF.

The CDR3 nucleotides are TGTGCCAGCTCAGCCAGACTCTCCGCGGAGTCGGGGGAGCTGTTTTTT. Translating gives CASSARLSAESGELFF. V and J are TRBV18 and TRBJ2-2, with D hard to call. The CDR3 is 16 residues long. Germline V CDR1 and CDR2: KGHSH, LQKENI. Trimming took 5 bases from V and 8 from J, leaving 21 bases between them.

This chain uses TRBV6-1 with TRBJ1-3; D is undetermined. Trimming cost V 0 bases and J 1 base, with 13 bases left between them. Germline values: CDR1 MNHNS, CDR2 SASEGT. This CDR3 has 17 amino acids. CDR3 DNA sequence: TGTGCCAGCAGTGAAGCTCTACAGATACTTTCTGGAAACACCATATATTTT. Translating it yields CASSEALQILSGNTIYF.

This clone has a handful of counts. The chain is built from TRBV7-2 and TRBJ1-2, with D perhaps matching TRBD1 (5 bases). The CDR3 has 14 residues. Per germline, CDR1 SGHTA and CDR2 FQGNSA. V gave up 5 bases and J gave up 5 bases, with 15 bases separating them. The DNA for the CDR3 is TGTGCCAGCAGCCCTTGGGACTTGGAGTATGGCTACACCTTC. Translation gives CASSPWDLEYGYTF.

The rearrangement uses TRBV28 and TRBJ1-3, with D perhaps matching TRBD1 (5 bases). The V gene's germline CDR1 is MDHEN and CDR2 SYDVKM. The CDR3 is 15 residues long. Trimming removed 7 bases at V and 4 bases at J, with 17 bases between. The CDR3 loop is CASIPAEGPGNTIYF. CDR3 DNA sequence: TGTGCCAGCATCCCTGCGGAGGGACCGGGAAACACCATATATTTT.